The rows below give T cell receptor beta chains drawn from one sample of a study of T cells of healthy individuals. MiXCR was run by TCRdb on the 5' RACE reads, yielding one entry per CDR3 protein. Of nearly 100,000 distinct CDR3 sequences in the sample, approximately 15% are singletons; the top ten hold 6.2%. The source of these receptors is a human donor in good health. Each CDR3 is given with its conserved first and last residue. Fields, in order: clone size, CDR3 length, V gene, D gene, J gene, CDR3 DNA, CDR3 protein. D genes are given only for firm matches. The size field is filled for only some rows; it gives once, few, many or a size class.

clone size: -; CDR3 length: 13; V gene: TRBV2; D gene: -; J gene: TRBJ1-6; CDR3 DNA: TGTGCCAGCAGTGAAGTTCGACGGTCACCCCTCCACTTT; CDR3 protein: CASSEVRRSPLHF
clone size: -; CDR3 length: 15; V gene: TRBV3-1; D gene: -; J gene: TRBJ2-2; CDR3 DNA: TGTGCCAGCCACCCAAGGGGGCGGGGCACCGGGGAGCTGTTTTTT; CDR3 protein: CASHPRGRGTGELFF
clone size: -; CDR3 length: 13; V gene: TRBV12-3/TRBV12-4; D gene: -; J gene: TRBJ1-5; CDR3 DNA: TGTGCCAGCAGTTTTATTAGGGACCAGCCCCAGCATTTT; CDR3 protein: CASSFIRDQPQHF
clone size: many; CDR3 length: 14; V gene: TRBV20-1; D gene: TRBD1; J gene: TRBJ2-7; CDR3 DNA: TGCAGTGCTAGGGGCGGACAGGGGGTGAGCGAGCAGTACTTC; CDR3 protein: CSARGGQGVSEQYF
clone size: many; CDR3 length: 12; V gene: TRBV28; D gene: -; J gene: TRBJ2-5; CDR3 DNA: TGTGCCAGCAGTTTAACCCAAGAGACCCAGTACTTC; CDR3 protein: CASSLTQETQYF
clone size: many; CDR3 length: 13; V gene: TRBV6-2/TRBV6-3; D gene: -; J gene: TRBJ2-4; CDR3 DNA: TGTGCCAGCAGCCGGGACGCCAAAAACATTCAGTACTTC; CDR3 protein: CASSRDAKNIQYF
clone size: many; CDR3 length: 15; V gene: TRBV20-1; D gene: -; J gene: TRBJ2-2; CDR3 DNA: TGCAGTGCTAGAGATCCCGCGGAGCTCACCGGGGAGCTGTTTTTT; CDR3 protein: CSARDPAELTGELFF
clone size: few; CDR3 length: 14; V gene: TRBV18; D gene: -; J gene: TRBJ2-3; CDR3 DNA: TGTGCCAGCTCACTTCCTATTTTGGCAGATACGCAGTATTTT; CDR3 protein: CASSLPILADTQYF
clone size: many; CDR3 length: 12; V gene: TRBV28; D gene: -; J gene: TRBJ2-7; CDR3 DNA: TGTGCCAGCAGAATTGGGACATACGAGCAGTACTTC; CDR3 protein: CASRIGTYEQYF
clone size: -; CDR3 length: 15; V gene: TRBV6-2/TRBV6-3; D gene: TRBD1; J gene: TRBJ2-7; CDR3 DNA: TGTGCCAGCAGTCCGACAGGGGTTGGAGGTCACGAGCAGTACTTC; CDR3 protein: CASSPTGVGGHEQYF
clone size: few; CDR3 length: 17; V gene: TRBV20-1; D gene: TRBD2; J gene: TRBJ2-3; CDR3 DNA: TGCAGTGCTAGGAGTAGCGGGAGGGCCTGGGTAACAGATACGCAGTATTTT; CDR3 protein: CSARSSGRAWVTDTQYF
clone size: many; CDR3 length: 15; V gene: TRBV15; D gene: -; J gene: TRBJ1-4; CDR3 DNA: TGTGCCACCAGCAGAGATCGGTGGGAAAATGAAAAACTGTTTTTT; CDR3 protein: CATSRDRWENEKLFF
clone size: -; CDR3 length: 14; V gene: TRBV29-1; D gene: -; J gene: TRBJ2-2; CDR3 DNA: TGCAGCGCCGGAAGGGTAGGGAACACCGGGGAGCTGTTTTTT; CDR3 protein: CSAGRVGNTGELFF
clone size: many; CDR3 length: 11; V gene: TRBV10-3; D gene: -; J gene: TRBJ1-1; CDR3 DNA: TGTGCCACTCAGGACTACAGTGAAGCTTTCTTT; CDR3 protein: CATQDYSEAFF
clone size: many; CDR3 length: 18; V gene: TRBV28; D gene: -; J gene: TRBJ2-2; CDR3 DNA: TGTGCCAGCACCCTACCCCTGGGTAGCGGACCTAACACCGGGGAGCTGTTTTTT; CDR3 protein: CASTLPLGSGPNTGELFF
clone size: few; CDR3 length: 14; V gene: TRBV29-1; D gene: -; J gene: TRBJ1-4; CDR3 DNA: TGCAGCGTTGAAGTTTCAGGGGAGTTTGAAAAACTGTTTTTT; CDR3 protein: CSVEVSGEFEKLFF
clone size: many; CDR3 length: 14; V gene: TRBV27; D gene: -; J gene: TRBJ1-6; CDR3 DNA: TGTGCCAGCAGTTTCCTAGGGGATCATTCACCCCTCCACTTT; CDR3 protein: CASSFLGDHSPLHF
clone size: few; CDR3 length: 15; V gene: TRBV27; D gene: TRBD1; J gene: TRBJ2-7; CDR3 DNA: TGTGCCAGCAGCCGTGGACAGGGGGCTTTCTACGAGCAGTACTTC; CDR3 protein: CASSRGQGAFYEQYF
clone size: few; CDR3 length: 15; V gene: TRBV12-3/TRBV12-4; D gene: -; J gene: TRBJ2-2; CDR3 DNA: TGTGCCAGCAGTCGAACCGGACAAGCCACCGGGGAGCTGTTTTTT; CDR3 protein: CASSRTGQATGELFF
clone size: few; CDR3 length: 16; V gene: TRBV11-2; D gene: TRBD2; J gene: TRBJ2-1; CDR3 DNA: TGTGCCAGCAGTCGACCGGGACTAGCCCTCGGTGAGGAGCAGTTCTTC; CDR3 protein: CASSRPGLALGEEQFF
clone size: -; CDR3 length: 14; V gene: TRBV20-1; D gene: TRBD1; J gene: TRBJ1-6; CDR3 DNA: TGCAGTGCTAGCCCCAGGGGGCAAGGGTCACCCCTCCACTTT; CDR3 protein: CSASPRGQGSPLHF
clone size: -; CDR3 length: 14; V gene: TRBV5-1; D gene: -; J gene: TRBJ1-1; CDR3 DNA: TGCGCCAGCAGCATCAGGCCTATGAACACTGAAGCTTTCTTT; CDR3 protein: CASSIRPMNTEAFF
clone size: few; CDR3 length: 14; V gene: TRBV20-1; D gene: -; J gene: TRBJ2-2; CDR3 DNA: TGCAGTGCTAGGGAGACAGGGACTTCCGGGGAGCTGTTTTTT; CDR3 protein: CSARETGTSGELFF
clone size: many; CDR3 length: 13; V gene: TRBV6-2/TRBV6-3; D gene: -; J gene: TRBJ2-2; CDR3 DNA: TGTGCCAGCAGCCCCACGTTCGCCGGGGAGCTGTTTTTT; CDR3 protein: CASSPTFAGELFF
clone size: many; CDR3 length: 15; V gene: TRBV6-5; D gene: -; J gene: TRBJ2-7; CDR3 DNA: TGTGCCAGCAGTTACTCTCCACAGGGAGGTTACGAGCAGTACTTC; CDR3 protein: CASSYSPQGGYEQYF
clone size: -; CDR3 length: 15; V gene: TRBV11-1; D gene: -; J gene: TRBJ2-1; CDR3 DNA: TGTGCCAGCAGCTCTTCCGGGACCGCCTACAATGAGCAGTTCTTC; CDR3 protein: CASSSSGTAYNEQFF
clone size: -; CDR3 length: 16; V gene: TRBV5-1; D gene: -; J gene: TRBJ2-6; CDR3 DNA: TGCGCCAGCAGCTTGGAATTGGGGGCTGGGGCCAACGTCCTGACTTTC; CDR3 protein: CASSLELGAGANVLTF
clone size: many; CDR3 length: 15; V gene: TRBV5-6; D gene: -; J gene: TRBJ2-7; CDR3 DNA: TGTGCCAGCAGGGCACTTAACAGGGCGCCCTACGAGCAGTACTTC; CDR3 protein: CASRALNRAPYEQYF
clone size: many; CDR3 length: 16; V gene: TRBV29-1; D gene: TRBD2; J gene: TRBJ2-3; CDR3 DNA: TGCAGCGTTCCCGTCAATAGCGGGAGGGCCCCAGATACGCAGTATTTT; CDR3 protein: CSVPVNSGRAPDTQYF
clone size: few; CDR3 length: 16; V gene: TRBV4-3; D gene: TRBD2; J gene: TRBJ2-3; CDR3 DNA: TGCGCCAGCAGCCAAGGAGTAGCGGGGGGGACAGATACGCAGTATTTT; CDR3 protein: CASSQGVAGGTDTQYF
clone size: -; CDR3 length: 14; V gene: TRBV6-2/TRBV6-3; D gene: -; J gene: TRBJ1-5; CDR3 DNA: TGTGCCAGCAGCCAGATCCAGTTGACCCAGCCCCAGCATTTT; CDR3 protein: CASSQIQLTQPQHF
clone size: -; CDR3 length: 14; V gene: TRBV27; D gene: -; J gene: TRBJ2-7; CDR3 DNA: TGTGCCAGTAGGGGGGGAGGTCCCCCCTACGAGCAGTACTTC; CDR3 protein: CASRGGGPPYEQYF
clone size: many; CDR3 length: 14; V gene: TRBV7-6; D gene: -; J gene: TRBJ2-3; CDR3 DNA: TGTGCCAGCAGCTTAAAACAGCCCACAGATACGCAGTATTTT; CDR3 protein: CASSLKQPTDTQYF
clone size: few; CDR3 length: 15; V gene: TRBV11-2; D gene: TRBD2; J gene: TRBJ2-5; CDR3 DNA: TGTGCCAGCAGCTTCGGAGCGGGGGCCGTAAAGACCCAGTACTTC; CDR3 protein: CASSFGAGAVKTQYF
clone size: few; CDR3 length: 14; V gene: TRBV15; D gene: TRBD2; J gene: TRBJ2-1; CDR3 DNA: TGTGCCACCACTCCGGGGGGGTCCTACAATGAGCAGTTCTTC; CDR3 protein: CATTPGGSYNEQFF
clone size: many; CDR3 length: 15; V gene: TRBV20-1; D gene: -; J gene: TRBJ2-7; CDR3 DNA: TGCAGTGCTGCGAGCCACCGGGACGCAACCTACGAGCAGTACTTC; CDR3 protein: CSAASHRDATYEQYF
clone size: many; CDR3 length: 14; V gene: TRBV2; D gene: TRBD1; J gene: TRBJ2-5; CDR3 DNA: TGTGCCAGCAGTGGGGGGACAGCGCAAGAGACCCAGTACTTC; CDR3 protein: CASSGGTAQETQYF
clone size: -; CDR3 length: 15; V gene: TRBV5-1; D gene: TRBD1; J gene: TRBJ2-2; CDR3 DNA: TGCGCCAGCAGCCCCGGACAGGGGGCGATCCGGGAGCTGTTTTTT; CDR3 protein: CASSPGQGAIRELFF
clone size: once; CDR3 length: 15; V gene: TRBV20-1; D gene: TRBD2; J gene: TRBJ2-7; CDR3 DNA: TGCAGTGTGGGGGTGGGGATAGCGGGTACCTACGAGCAGTACTTC; CDR3 protein: CSVGVGIAGTYEQYF
clone size: -; CDR3 length: 15; V gene: TRBV27; D gene: -; J gene: TRBJ2-7; CDR3 DNA: TGTGCCAGCAGTTTCGGGCAGGGGGGCTCCTACGAGCAGTACTTC; CDR3 protein: CASSFGQGGSYEQYF
clone size: -; CDR3 length: 15; V gene: TRBV4-3; D gene: -; J gene: TRBJ2-3; CDR3 DNA: TGCGCCAGCAGCCAGTTACTAGCTAAAGCCCAAACGCAGTATTTT; CDR3 protein: CASSQLLAKAQTQYF
clone size: few; CDR3 length: 13; V gene: TRBV7-9; D gene: TRBD1; J gene: TRBJ2-2; CDR3 DNA: TGTGCCAGCACCAAACAGGGGCCCGGGGAGCTGTTTTTT; CDR3 protein: CASTKQGPGELFF
clone size: few; CDR3 length: 17; V gene: TRBV7-9; D gene: -; J gene: TRBJ2-3; CDR3 DNA: TGTGCCAGCAGCCCCCGTCCAATGCGAGGAAACACAGATACGCAGTATTTT; CDR3 protein: CASSPRPMRGNTDTQYF
clone size: few; CDR3 length: 15; V gene: TRBV4-1; D gene: -; J gene: TRBJ1-1; CDR3 DNA: TGCGCCAGCAGCCGTATATGGGGGGGCCGGACTGAAGCTTTCTTT; CDR3 protein: CASSRIWGGRTEAFF
clone size: many; CDR3 length: 14; V gene: TRBV20-1; D gene: -; J gene: TRBJ1-1; CDR3 DNA: TGCAGTACCACCTCCGATTCAGTGAACACTGAAGCTTTCTTT; CDR3 protein: CSTTSDSVNTEAFF
clone size: many; CDR3 length: 15; V gene: TRBV6-4; D gene: -; J gene: TRBJ2-2; CDR3 DNA: TGTGCCAGCAGTGACTTAGCGGCGAACACCGGGGAGCTGTTTTTT; CDR3 protein: CASSDLAANTGELFF
clone size: many; CDR3 length: 14; V gene: TRBV6-5; D gene: -; J gene: TRBJ1-5; CDR3 DNA: TGTGCCAGCAGCTTGGATGATAGCAATCAGCCCCAGCATTTT; CDR3 protein: CASSLDDSNQPQHF
clone size: many; CDR3 length: 13; V gene: TRBV6-6; D gene: -; J gene: TRBJ1-6; CDR3 DNA: TGTGCCAGCAGTGAACAGGGTGATACACCCCTCCACTTT; CDR3 protein: CASSEQGDTPLHF
clone size: many; CDR3 length: 15; V gene: TRBV20-1; D gene: TRBD2; J gene: TRBJ2-1; CDR3 DNA: TGCAGTGCTAGAGGACTAGCGTCTCCGAGTAATGAGCAGTTCTTC; CDR3 protein: CSARGLASPSNEQFF
clone size: few; CDR3 length: 16; V gene: TRBV4-3; D gene: -; J gene: TRBJ2-5; CDR3 DNA: TGCGCCAGCAGCCAAGAGCGGGGAGACGTTTCTGAGACCCAGTACTTC; CDR3 protein: CASSQERGDVSETQYF
clone size: many; CDR3 length: 14; V gene: TRBV28; D gene: TRBD2; J gene: TRBJ2-1; CDR3 DNA: TGTGCCAGCAGTGCACCGGGACTAGCCAATGAGCAGTTCTTC; CDR3 protein: CASSAPGLANEQFF